This T cell receptor beta chain was sequenced in a study of read filtering for tumor transcriptome and immune sequencing. This library used roughly 400 ng RNA and molecular barcoded adaptors spanning alpha/delta and beta/gamma chains. TCRdb re-called the reads with MiXCR, one entry per CDR3 protein. The sample holds about 50,000 distinct CDR3 sequences, about 20% seen once. With respect to this clonotype: Its antigen is currently unknown.

Findings and limits, study-wide: The CD138-negative fraction was mixed bone marrow immune cells, not pure T cells.

This CDR3 contains 14 residues. Trimming removed 2 bases from V and 6 bases from J; junction bases left unmatched: 4. The chain employs TRBV23-1 and TRBJ2-4; TRBD1 matches at 7 bases. TRBV23-1 is treated as an ORF (open reading frame) with a function not yet certain. Specimen: a population of CD138-negative cells sorted from bone marrow. This TCR was sampled from a donor over 35 with multiple myeloma. CDR3 DNA sequence: TGCGCCAGCAGTCAACTAGGGGGCGGAAACATTCAGTACTTC. It translates to CASSQLGGGNIQYF.